This TCR beta chain was captured by sequencing in a study of blood T cell repertoires in COVID-19. Background on the study: Sites across the United States, Italy and Spain contributed samples from acute and convalescent COVID-19. T cells, B-cell-depleted T cells, or PBMCs provided the cDNA or gDNA that served as material.

The Seattle patients joined while their infection was active and were tracked longitudinally afterward. Per the original data handling: It was from reference gene primer amplification that nucleated cell counts were estimated. Using immunoSEQ multiplex PCR, the repertoire was profiled, and TCRdb retains in-frame clones only, with some absent. D and trimming were read from the DNA, whereas the V and J calls and clone size are those reported in that table. The sample includes fewer than 350,000 clones, less than 90% of them seen just once. The V gene's germline CDR1 is SGHRS and CDR2 YFSETQ. The CDR3 has 15 residues. V lost 2 bases, J lost 5 bases, and 6 bases stayed unmatched.

The receptor was derived from a woman in her seventies with COVID-19, enrolled during active disease. V usage is TRBV5-1 and J usage is TRBJ1-4; 7 positions match TRBD1. Sample: peripheral blood. CDR3 nucleotide sequence: TGCGCCAGCAGCTTATCGGGACAGAGAAATGAAAAACTGTTTTTT. It translates to CASSLSGQRNEKLFF.